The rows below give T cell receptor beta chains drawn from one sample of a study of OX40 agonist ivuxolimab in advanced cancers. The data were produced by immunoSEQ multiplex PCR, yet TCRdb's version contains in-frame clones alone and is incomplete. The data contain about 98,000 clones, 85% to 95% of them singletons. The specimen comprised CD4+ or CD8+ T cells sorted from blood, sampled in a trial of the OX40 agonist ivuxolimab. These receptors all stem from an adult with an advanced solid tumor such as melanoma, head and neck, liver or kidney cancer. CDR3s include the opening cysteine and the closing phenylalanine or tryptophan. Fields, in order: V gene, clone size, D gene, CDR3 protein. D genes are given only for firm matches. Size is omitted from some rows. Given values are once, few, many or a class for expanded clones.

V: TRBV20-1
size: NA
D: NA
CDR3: CSAGGRAEAFF

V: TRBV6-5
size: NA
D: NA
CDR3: CASPAGVYTEAFF

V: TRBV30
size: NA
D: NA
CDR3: CAWSSGSNQPQHF

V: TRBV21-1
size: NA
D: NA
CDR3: CASRGDRGGQPQHF

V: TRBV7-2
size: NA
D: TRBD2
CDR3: CASSSTSGASYNEQFF

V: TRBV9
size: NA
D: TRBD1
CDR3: CASSVGRGRNQPQHF

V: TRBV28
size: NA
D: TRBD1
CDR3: CASTRQGAYQPQHF

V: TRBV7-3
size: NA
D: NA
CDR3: CASSSTREDTQYF

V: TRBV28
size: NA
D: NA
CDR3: CASSLPLVRSQYF

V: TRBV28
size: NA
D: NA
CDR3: CASSLQFTRGLNEQFF

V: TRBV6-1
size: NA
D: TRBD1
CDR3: CASSGIGLGQGSNQPQHF

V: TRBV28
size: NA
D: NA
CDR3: CASTSLNYGYTF

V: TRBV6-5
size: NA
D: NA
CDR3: CASTLGGRWTEAFF

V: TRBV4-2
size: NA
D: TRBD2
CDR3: CASSQDVGRAWSYNEQFF

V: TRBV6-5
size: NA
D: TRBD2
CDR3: CASNRLAVPETQYF

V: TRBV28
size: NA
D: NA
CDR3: CASNRDNSGNTIYF

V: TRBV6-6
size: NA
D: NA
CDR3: CASSYGGIGYTF

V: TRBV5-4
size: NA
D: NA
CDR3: CASSVYNEQFF

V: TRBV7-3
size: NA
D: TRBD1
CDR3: CASSLRGPQGASNEQFF

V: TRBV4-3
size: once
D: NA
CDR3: CASSQGDRYWRGTDTQYF

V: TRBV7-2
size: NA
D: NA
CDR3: CASSFAFLNEQFF

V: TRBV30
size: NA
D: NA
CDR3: CAWSYTDTQYF

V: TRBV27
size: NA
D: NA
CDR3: CASSLGFTDTQYF

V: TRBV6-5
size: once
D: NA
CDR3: CASSYSIPYNEQFF

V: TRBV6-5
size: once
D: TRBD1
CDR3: CASTSQGGGYTF

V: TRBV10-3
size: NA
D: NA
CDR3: CAISAGVAYEQYF

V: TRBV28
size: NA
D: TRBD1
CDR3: CASVGAGGNTIYF

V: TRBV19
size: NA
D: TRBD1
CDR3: CASSPGGDRPNYGYTF

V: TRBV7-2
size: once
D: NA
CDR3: CASSATPQNWQPQHF

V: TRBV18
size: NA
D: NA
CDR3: CASSLRLGTDTQYF

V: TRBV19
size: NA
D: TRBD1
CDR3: CASSIGWTGMSTEAFF

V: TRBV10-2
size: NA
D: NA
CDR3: CASSELGAYGYGYTF

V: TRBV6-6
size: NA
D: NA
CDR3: CASSYGGIGANVLTF

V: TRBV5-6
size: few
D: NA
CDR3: CASSRRGPNTEAFF

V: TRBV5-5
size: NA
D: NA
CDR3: CASTPGGLGNYGYTF

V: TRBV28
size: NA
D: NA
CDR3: CASSLGLGYTF

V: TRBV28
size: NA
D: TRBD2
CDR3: CASSSQTSGISYNEQFF

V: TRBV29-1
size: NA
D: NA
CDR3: CSVTGGAELFF

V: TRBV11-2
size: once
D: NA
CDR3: CASSSTFGVNSPLHF